The 15 T cell receptor beta chains reported below all come from one sample, sequenced in a study of cytomegalovirus exposure and HLA in healthy donors. Amplification used 60 Vbeta primers and 13 Jbeta primers. The table came from immunoSEQ multiplex PCR; TCRdb's copy has only in-frame clones and leaves some out. The sample includes about 160,000 clones, 60% to 85% seen only once; the top ten take around 3.4%. Sequences were obtained from PBMCs. Receptors were obtained from a man aged 30-40 years in good health and CMV-seropositive.

The V and J genes are TRBV28 and TRBJ1-2, with unresolved D. The CDR3 covers 13 residues. Trimming stripped 5 bases from V and 4 bases from J, with 11 bases between. The V gene's germline CDR1 is MDHEN and CDR2 SYDVKM. For the CDR3, the DNA is TGTGCCAGCAGTGGAGGTCTTCCCTATGGCTACACCTTC. Protein: CASSGGLPYGYTF.

V is TRBV7-9 and J is TRBJ1-6; D not certain. This CDR3 comprises 17 residues. Germline V gene data show CDR1 as SEHNR and CDR2 as FQNEAQ (reference sequence). With 5 bases removed from V and 0 bases from J, the gap between germline ends came to 14 bases. The CDR3 DNA reads TGTGCCAGCAGCGGAGAGGCGGGAAGCTCCTATAATTCACCCCTCCACTTT. Protein product: CASSGEAGSSYNSPLHF.

The V call is TRBV5-1, the J call TRBJ1-4, with 9 bases identical to TRBD1. The CDR3 has 16 residues. Germline assignment: CDR1 SGHRS and CDR2 YFSETQ. The J segment lost 1 base and the V segment lost 2 bases, leaving 3 bases of the junction unmatched. DNA for the CDR3: TGCGCCAGCAGCTTAAGACAGGGGGGAACTAATGAAAAACTGTTTTTT. Translation: CASSLRQGGTNEKLFF.

The chain joins TRBV5-5 to TRBJ2-5; TRBD2 matches at 9 bases. This CDR3 has 15 residues. Germline V gives CDR1 SGHKS, CDR2 YYEKEE (reference sequence). The V and J ends lost 4 bases and 5 bases, in that order; junction bases with no gene match: 9. In nucleotides, the CDR3 is TGTGCCAGCAGCCTGGGACTAGCCACCCGGGAGACCCAGTACTTC. Encoded protein: CASSLGLATRETQYF.

This clone was seen only once. The V gene is TRBV7-9, the J gene TRBJ1-1; D not certain. CDR3 length: 12 residues. Germline V CDR1 and CDR2: SEHNR, FQNEAQ (reference sequence). The V and J ends lost 5 bases and 3 bases respectively, with 7 bases between them. CDR3 coding DNA: TGTGCCAGCAGCGCGACACACACTGAAGCTTTCTTT. Its protein is CASSATHTEAFF.

The sample holds one count of this clone. The chain employs TRBV9 and TRBJ2-7; possible D gene TRBD2, 5 bases. CDR1 SGDLS and CDR2 YYNGEE come from the germline V gene. V was shortened by 1 base and J by 0 bases, with 11 bases between the two germline ends. The CDR3 is made up of 15 amino acids. As DNA, the CDR3 is TGTGCCAGCAGCGTAAATCGTGGGAGCTCCTACGAGCAGTACTTC. Translating it yields CASSVNRGSSYEQYF.

The gene calls are TRBV6-6 and TRBJ2-5, with 10 positions matching TRBD2. V shed 2 bases and J 3 bases; nucleotides not matched to a gene: 6. The length of the CDR3 is 16 residues. Germline CDR1 is MNHNY and CDR2 is SVGAGI (reference sequence). The CDR3: CASSYALAGEEETQYF. The CDR3 nucleotides are TGTGCCAGCAGTTACGCCCTAGCGGGGGAAGAAGAGACCCAGTACTTC.

V usage is TRBV29-1 and J usage is TRBJ1-1, with a weak D call TRBD1 (6 bases). The CDR3 is 11 residues long. V was cut by 6 bases and J by 5 bases, with 10 bases left in between. Germline values: CDR1 SQVTM, CDR2 ANQGSEA. CDR3 sequence (DNA): TGCAGCGTACAGGGAGGGACTGAAGCTTTCTTT. It encodes CSVQGGTEAFF.

J is TRBJ2-7 and V is TRBV29-1; a possible D gene is TRBD1 (5 bases). In germline, CDR1 is SQVTM, CDR2 ANQGSEA. The length of the CDR3 is 16 residues. V was cut by 6 bases and J by 1 base, with 22 bases left in between. The chain's CDR3 is CSVARVWQGTSYEQYF. DNA for the CDR3: TGCAGCGTCGCGCGTGTATGGCAGGGAACGTCCTACGAGCAGTACTTC.

The sample holds one count of this clone. The J gene is TRBJ2-2, the V gene TRBV7-9; D is perhaps TRBD2 (5 bases). The germline gives CDR1 SEHNR, CDR2 FQNEAQ (reference sequence). The length of the CDR3 is 15 residues. Trimming removed 1 base from V and 3 bases from J, with 9 bases in between. The CDR3 bases are TGTGCCAGCAGCTTAGGTATGGAGGACACCGGGGAGCTGTTTTTT. Translation gives CASSLGMEDTGELFF. The entire variable domain, with the rest obtained from reference TRBV7-9 and TRBJ2-2, is as follows: DTGVSQNPRHKITKRGQNVTFRCDPISEHNRLYWYRQTLGQGPEFLTYFQNEAQLEKSRLLSDRFSAERPKGSFSTLEIQRTEQGDSAMYLCASSLGMEDTGELFFGEGSRLTVL.

This clone was picked up one time. V gene TRBV10-3 combines with J gene TRBJ2-7; TRBD1 matches 10 bases. The V gene end was trimmed by 4 bases and the J gene end by 5 bases; junction bases not matched to a gene: 5. This CDR3 has 14 amino acids. Germline CDR1 is ENHRY and CDR2 is SYGVKD. The CDR3 DNA sequence: TGTGCCATCAGTGTAGGGGACAGGGGCAACGAGCAGTACTTC. Its translation: CAISVGDRGNEQYF.

The chain uses TRBV4-2 and TRBJ2-5, with D perhaps matching TRBD2 (6 bases). Looked up from germline, CDR1 is LGHNA and CDR2 is YNFKEQ. The CDR3 has 17 amino acids. Trimming left V 1 base short and J 7 bases short, with 22 bases between. The CDR3 reads CASSQVVGGVMDGTQYF. In DNA, the CDR3 is TGTGCCAGCAGCCAAGTAGTCGGCGGGGTGATGGACGGGACCCAGTACTTC.

The gene calls are TRBV25-1 and TRBJ2-1; TRBD1 is a possible D gene (8 bases). This CDR3 has 14 residues. Trimming shortened V by 5 bases and J by 8 bases, and 16 bases separated the two germline ends. The germline V gene has CDR1 MGHDK and CDR2 SYGVNS. The CDR3 bases are TGTGCCAGCAGTTATCACAGGGGGGGAGATGAGCAGTTCTTC. Protein product: CASSYHRGGDEQFF.

J is TRBJ1-5 and V is TRBV4-1, with D possibly being TRBD1 (6 bases). The CDR3 spans 16 residues. The V end was cut by 4 bases, the J end by 0 bases, with 13 bases between. Germline V CDR1 and CDR2: MGHRA, YSYEKL. Here the CDR3 DNA reads TGCGCCAGCAGCCGCATGGGACATAATAGCAATCAGCCCCAGCATTTT. Amino acid sequence: CASSRMGHNSNQPQHF.

The V call is TRBV19, the J call TRBJ2-4; TRBD1 matches at 7 bases. Germline lookup yields CDR1 LNHDA and CDR2 SQIVND (reference sequence). This CDR3 is 15 amino acids long. J lost 1 base, V lost 3 bases, and 3 bases had no gene match. CDR3 region: CASSMGQRAKNIQYF. The CDR3, as DNA: TGTGCCAGTAGTATGGGACAGCGGGCCAAAAACATTCAGTACTTC.